The present T cell receptor (beta chain) was sequenced within a study of T-cell memory formation after mild COVID-19. Comments on this clonotype: Its antigen is unidentified.

The CDR3 runs to 15 residues. Germline trimming cut 3 bases from V and 3 bases from J; bases unmatched to any gene: 4. General study findings and limits: Clones that contracted from day 15 to 85 had balanced CD4/CD8; later expanders were CD4+ biased. Shrinking CD4+ clones resided mostly in CM and EM, and CD8+ ones in EMRA.

TCRdb re-called the 5' RACE reads with MiXCR, one entry per CDR3 protein. The profile shows fewer than 60,000 distinct CDR3 sequences, less than 35% of them singletons. The origin of this receptor is a young man who had mild COVID-19 (a few samples of this study predate the infection). Cell type and time point are not known. Sample: PBMCs or a T cell subset sorted from them (not recorded which). The chain links TRBV12-3 or TRBV12-4 to TRBJ2-7; 11 bases are a match to TRBD1. The CDR3 bases are TGTGCCAGCAGTTTCGGGACAGGGGGATACTACGAGCAGTACTTC. It translates to CASSFGTGGYYEQYF.